This entry lists 10 T cell receptor beta chains sequenced from one sample in a study of Graves' ophthalmopathy and Graves' hyperthyroidism. Amplifying from RNA transcripts, the study obtained TCR beta CDR3 regions. RT-PCR in the first round used HTBI primers; a second-round multiplex PCR followed. TCRdb re-called the multiplex PCR reads with MiXCR, one entry per CDR3 protein. Here the sample spans 300,000 to 400,000 distinct CDR3 sequences, approximately 17% being singletons. The specimen was peripheral blood. The receptor source for this set is an adult woman with stable Graves' hyperthyroidism.

The CDR3 loop is CASSRTEPMNTEAFF. CDR3 bases: TGTGCCAGCAGCCGGACAGAACCTATGAACACTGAAGCTTTCTTT. The chain couples TRBV12-3 or TRBV12-4 to TRBJ1-1; the D gene is possibly TRBD1 (6 bases). The ends were cut back, 6 bases at V and 0 bases at J, with 14 bases in the middle. This CDR3 has 15 residues.

This clonotype was seen once. The V and J genes are TRBV18 and TRBJ1-2; D perhaps matches TRBD1 (6 bases). The V and J ends lost 3 bases and 1 base respectively, with 15 bases between them. This CDR3 comprises 16 residues. CDR1 KGHSH and CDR2 LQKENI come from the germline V gene. For the CDR3, the DNA is TGTGCCAGCTCACCCGGGGGGACAAACTATAACTATGGCTACACCTTC. It specifies CASSPGGTNYNYGYTF. Using reference TRBV18 and TRBJ1-2 for the parts outside the CDR3, the full variable domain is NAGVMQNPRHLVRRRGQEARLRCSPMKGHSHVYWYRQLPEEGLKFMVYLQKENIIDESGMPKERFSAEFPKEGPSILRIQQVVRGDSAAYFCASSPGGTNYNYGYTFGSGTRLTVV.

This clonotype was detected ten times or more. The V gene is TRBV19, the J gene TRBJ1-1; D may be TRBD1 (6 bases). The CDR3 spans 12 residues. In germline, CDR1 is LNHDA, CDR2 SQIVND (reference sequence). V was clipped by 3 bases and J by 11 bases, with 13 bases between them. The CDR3 region is CASSMGRGWAFF. In DNA, the CDR3 is TGTGCCAGTAGTATGGGCAGGGGTTGGGCTTTCTTT.

This clonotype occurred many times. An end of the junction differs from the germline gene, which may be a read error. The chain links TRBV20-1 to TRBJ2-2, with D possibly TRBD2 on 5 matching bases. This CDR3 has 14 amino acids. Looked up from germline, CDR1 is DFQATT and CDR2 is SNEGSKA (reference sequence). This CDR3 reads CSARPGQNTGELFF. As DNA, the CDR3 is TGCAGTGCTAGACCGGGTCAGAACACCGGGGAGCTGTTCTTT.

Ten or more counts support this clonotype. The chain combines TRBV29-1 with TRBJ2-7, with TRBD2 matching 10 bases. This CDR3 contains 14 residues. Unmatched junction bases numbered 5, after V lost 1 base and J lost 5 bases. The germline V gene encodes CDR1 SQVTM and CDR2 ANQGSEA. CDR3 sequence (DNA): TGCAGCGTTGAAGTCCAGCGGGAGGGCCACGAGCAGTACTTC. Protein sequence: CSVEVQREGHEQYF.

This clonotype was counted ten times or more. The rearrangement uses TRBV13 and TRBJ2-7; D remains ambiguous. The CDR3 extends over 13 amino acids. Per the germline V gene, CDR1 is PRHDT and CDR2 is FYEKMQ (reference sequence). Trimming took off 5 bases at V and 3 bases at J, with 11 bases between the two ends. The CDR3 loop is CASSPRLVYEQYF. Here the CDR3 DNA reads TGTGCCAGCAGCCCCCGACTGGTCTACGAGCAGTACTTC.

This chain links TRBV10-3 with TRBJ1-5; D is undetermined. The CDR3 loop spans 14 amino acids. V lost 5 bases and J lost 0, with 8 bases in between. Germline lookup yields CDR1 ENHRY and CDR2 SYGVKD. The chain's CDR3 is CAISPDISNQPQHF. The CDR3 DNA is TGTGCCATCAGTCCTGACATTAGCAATCAGCCCCAGCATTTT.

This clonotype was found many times. This chain connects TRBV10-3 to TRBJ1-6, with D maybe TRBD1 (5 bases). The ends were cut back, 0 bases at V and 5 bases at J, with 11 bases in the middle. This CDR3 is built from 16 residues. Germline CDR1 and CDR2: ENHRY and SYGVKD. CDR3 nucleotides: TGTGCCATCAGTGAGTCCCCGGGACGGGATAATTCACCCCTCCACTTT. Protein sequence: CAISESPGRDNSPLHF.

The table lists this clonotype with a few counts. V gene TRBV4-1 combines with J gene TRBJ2-7; TRBD2 aligns across 7 bases. Trimming took 1 base from V and 1 from J; bases not matched to a gene: 13. This CDR3 is built from 18 residues. Germline values: CDR1 MGHRA, CDR2 YSYEKL. Here the CDR3 reads CASSQVQGGGGPSYEQYF. Written as DNA, the CDR3 is TGCGCCAGCAGCCAAGTCCAAGGCGGGGGAGGTCCTTCCTACGAGCAGTACTTC.

The chain has TRBV3-1 and TRBJ2-2; 9 bases map to TRBD1. With 3 bases clipped from V and 6 bases from J, the junction kept 8 bases outside the gene matches. Germline loops: CDR1 LGHDT, CDR2 YNNKEL (reference sequence). The CDR3 is 16 amino acids. The CDR3 region has the DNA TGTGCCAGCAGCCATACAGGGGGCGTTATACCCGGGGAGCTGTTTTTT. It codes for CASSHTGGVIPGELFF.